This TCR beta chain was obtained from a study of shared clonotypes between healthy human individuals. Study-wide context: CD4 naive cells filled three plates per donor, CD4 memory three, CD8 naive two and CD8 memory one.

A remark on this clone: No antigen is known for it.

Measured with immunoSEQ multiplex PCR; TCRdb has only the in-frame clones, and not every one. The table shows more than 2 million clones, with 90% to 97% occurring only once. Study results and limitations: For naive CD4 cells, roughly 5% of clonotypes were shared across a handful of donors. Among donors, clonotype sharing was expected to be affected by sequencing depth.

The CDR3 covers 14 residues. Germline CDR1 is SGHDT and CDR2 is YYEEEE. V shed 2 bases and J shed 4 bases, with 11 bases lying between them. Naive CD4+ cells were CD45RA-selected; the remaining cells were memory. The material sequenced was naive CD4+ T cells sorted from blood. As to subset: CD45RA+ positively selected. The receptor was isolated from a man between 18 and 35 years old in good health. The chain recombines TRBV5-6 with TRBJ2-3, with D possibly TRBD2 on 5 matching bases. The CDR3 here is CASSFGMAADTQYF. The CDR3 DNA follows: TGTGCCAGCAGCTTCGGGATGGCGGCAGATACGCAGTATTTT.